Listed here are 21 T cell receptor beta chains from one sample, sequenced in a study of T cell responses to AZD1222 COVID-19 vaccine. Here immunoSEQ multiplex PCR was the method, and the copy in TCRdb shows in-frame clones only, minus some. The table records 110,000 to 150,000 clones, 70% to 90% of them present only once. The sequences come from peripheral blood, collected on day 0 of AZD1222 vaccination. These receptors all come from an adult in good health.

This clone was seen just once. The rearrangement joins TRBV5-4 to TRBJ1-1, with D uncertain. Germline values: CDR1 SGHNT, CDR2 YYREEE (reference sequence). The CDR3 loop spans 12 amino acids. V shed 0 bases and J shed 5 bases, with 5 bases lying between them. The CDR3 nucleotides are TGTGCCAGCAGCTTGGCAAGGACTGAAGCTTTCTTT. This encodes CASSLARTEAFF.

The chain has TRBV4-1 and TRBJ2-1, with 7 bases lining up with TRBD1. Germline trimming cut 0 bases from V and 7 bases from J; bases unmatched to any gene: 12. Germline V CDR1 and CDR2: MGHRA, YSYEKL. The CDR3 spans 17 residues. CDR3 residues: CASSQDPTGALRNEQFF. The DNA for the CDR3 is TGCGCCAGCAGCCAAGACCCTACAGGGGCCCTTCGGAATGAGCAGTTCTTC.

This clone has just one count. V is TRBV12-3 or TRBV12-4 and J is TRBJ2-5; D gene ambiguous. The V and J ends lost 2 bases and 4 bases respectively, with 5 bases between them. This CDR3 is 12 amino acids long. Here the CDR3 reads CASSLRRETQYF. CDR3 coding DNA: TGTGCCAGCAGTTTACGTAGAGAGACCCAGTACTTC.

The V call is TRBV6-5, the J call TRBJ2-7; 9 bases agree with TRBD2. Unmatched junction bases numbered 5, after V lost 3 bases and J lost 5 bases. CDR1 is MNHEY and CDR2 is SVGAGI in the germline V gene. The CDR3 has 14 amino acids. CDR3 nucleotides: TGTGCCAGCAGTTATATTCCTAGCGGGGACGAGCAGTACTTC. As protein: CASSYIPSGDEQYF.

The CDR3 coding sequence is TGTGCCAGTAGTGCCTGGGACAGGGATACAGATACGCAGTATTTT. Protein: CASSAWDRDTDTQYF. The chain is built from TRBV19 and TRBJ2-3; 9 nucleotides line up with TRBD1. Germline V gene lookup returns CDR1 LNHDA and CDR2 SQIVND (reference sequence). The length of the CDR3 is 15 residues. Trimming at V came to 5 bases and at J to 3 bases, leaving 6 bases not matched to a gene.

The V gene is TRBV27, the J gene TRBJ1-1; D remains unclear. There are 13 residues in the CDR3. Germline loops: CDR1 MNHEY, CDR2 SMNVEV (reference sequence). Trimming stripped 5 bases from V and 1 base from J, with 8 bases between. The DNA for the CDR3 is TGTGCCAGCAGTGCCCCTTGGAACACTGAAGCTTTCTTT. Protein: CASSAPWNTEAFF.

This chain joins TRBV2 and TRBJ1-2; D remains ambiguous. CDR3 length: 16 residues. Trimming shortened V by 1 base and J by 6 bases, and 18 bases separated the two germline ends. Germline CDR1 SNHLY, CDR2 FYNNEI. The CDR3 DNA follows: TGTGCCAGCAGTGAAGGGGGTGTATCAGGTGAAGATGGCTACACCTTC. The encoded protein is CASSEGGVSGEDGYTF.

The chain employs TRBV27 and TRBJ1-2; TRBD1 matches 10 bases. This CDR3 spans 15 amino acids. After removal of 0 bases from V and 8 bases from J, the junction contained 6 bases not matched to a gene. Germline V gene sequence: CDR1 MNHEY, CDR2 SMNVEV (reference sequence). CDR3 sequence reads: CASSLSSGTGAGYTF. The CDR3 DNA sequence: TGTGCCAGCAGTTTATCGTCCGGGACAGGGGCCGGCTACACCTTC.

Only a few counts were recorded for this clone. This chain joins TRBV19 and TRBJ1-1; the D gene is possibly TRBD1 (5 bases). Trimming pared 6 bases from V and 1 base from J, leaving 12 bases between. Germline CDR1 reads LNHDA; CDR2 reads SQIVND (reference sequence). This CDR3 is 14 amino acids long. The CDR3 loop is CASRSSTGNTEAFF. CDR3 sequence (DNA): TGTGCCAGTAGGTCAAGTACAGGGAACACTGAAGCTTTCTTT. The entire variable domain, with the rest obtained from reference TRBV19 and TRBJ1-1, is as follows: DGGITQSPKYLFRKEGQNVTLSCEQNLNHDAMYWYRQDPGQGLRLIYYSQIVNDFQKGDIAEGYSVSREKKESFPLTVTSAQKNPTAFYLCASRSSTGNTEAFFGQGTRLTVV.

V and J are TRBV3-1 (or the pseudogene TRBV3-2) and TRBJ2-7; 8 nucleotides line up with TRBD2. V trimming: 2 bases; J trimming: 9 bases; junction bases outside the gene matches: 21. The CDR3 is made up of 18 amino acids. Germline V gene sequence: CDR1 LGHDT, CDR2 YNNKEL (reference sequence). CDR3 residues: CASSQKGALERETYGQYF. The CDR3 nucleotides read TGTGCCAGCAGCCAAAAAGGGGCCCTAGAGCGGGAGACATATGGGCAGTACTTC.

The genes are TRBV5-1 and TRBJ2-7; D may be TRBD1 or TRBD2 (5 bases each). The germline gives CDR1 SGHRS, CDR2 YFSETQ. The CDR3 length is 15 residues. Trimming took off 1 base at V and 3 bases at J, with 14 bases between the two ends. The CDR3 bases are TGCGCCAGCAGCTTGTGGGACCGCACATACTACGAGCAGTACTTC. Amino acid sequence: CASSLWDRTYYEQYF. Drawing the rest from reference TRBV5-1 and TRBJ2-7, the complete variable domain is KAGVTQTPRYLIKTRGQQVTLSCSPISGHRSVSWYQQTPGQGLQFLFEYFSETQRNKGNFPGRFSGRQFSNSRSEMNVSTLELGDSALYLCASSLWDRTYYEQYFGPGTRLTVT.

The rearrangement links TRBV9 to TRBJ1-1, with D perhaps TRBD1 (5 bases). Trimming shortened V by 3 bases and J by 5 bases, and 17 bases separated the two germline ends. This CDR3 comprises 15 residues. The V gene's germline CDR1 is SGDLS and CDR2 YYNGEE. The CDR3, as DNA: TGTGCCAGCAGCGGGAGAGGCCAGGGCGTGACTGAAGCTTTCTTT. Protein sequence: CASSGRGQGVTEAFF.

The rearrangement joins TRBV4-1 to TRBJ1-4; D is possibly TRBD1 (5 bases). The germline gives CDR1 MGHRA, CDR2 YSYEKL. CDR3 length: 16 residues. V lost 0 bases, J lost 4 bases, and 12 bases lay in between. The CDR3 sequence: CASSQEQGMGNEKLFF. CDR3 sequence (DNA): TGCGCCAGCAGCCAAGAGCAGGGAATGGGTAATGAAAAACTGTTTTTT.

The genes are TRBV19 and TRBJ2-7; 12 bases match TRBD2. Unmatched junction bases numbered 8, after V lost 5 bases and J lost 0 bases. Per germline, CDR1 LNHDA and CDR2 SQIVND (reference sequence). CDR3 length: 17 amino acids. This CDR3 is CASSPGLTSGSSYEQYF. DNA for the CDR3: TGTGCCAGTAGTCCGGGTTTGACTAGCGGGAGCTCCTACGAGCAGTACTTC.

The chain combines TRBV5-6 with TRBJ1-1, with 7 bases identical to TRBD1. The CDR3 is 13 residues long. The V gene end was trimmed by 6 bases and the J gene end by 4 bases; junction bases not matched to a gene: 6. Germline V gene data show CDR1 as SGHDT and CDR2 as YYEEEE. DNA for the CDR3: TGTGCCAGCAACTACCAGGGGGGCACTGAAGCTTTCTTT. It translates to CASNYQGGTEAFF. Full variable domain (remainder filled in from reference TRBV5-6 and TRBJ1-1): DAGVTQSPTHLIKTRGQQVTLRCSPKSGHDTVSWYQQALGQGPQFIFQYYEEEERQRGNFPDRFSGHQFPNYSSELNVNALLLGDSALYLCASNYQGGTEAFFGQGTRLTVV.

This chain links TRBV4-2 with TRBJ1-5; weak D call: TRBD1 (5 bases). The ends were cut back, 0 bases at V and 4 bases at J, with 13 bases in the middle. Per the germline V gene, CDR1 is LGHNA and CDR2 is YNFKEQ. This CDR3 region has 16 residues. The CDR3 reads CASSQEAGAANQPQHF. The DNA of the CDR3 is TGTGCCAGCAGCCAAGAGGCCGGGGCAGCAAATCAGCCCCAGCATTTT.

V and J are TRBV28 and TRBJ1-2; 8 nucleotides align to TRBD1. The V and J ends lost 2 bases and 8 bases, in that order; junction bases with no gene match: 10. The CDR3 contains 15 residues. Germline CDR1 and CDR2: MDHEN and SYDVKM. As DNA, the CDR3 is TGTGCCAGCAGTTTACTCCCAGGACAGGGATGGGGCTACACCTTC. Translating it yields CASSLLPGQGWGYTF.

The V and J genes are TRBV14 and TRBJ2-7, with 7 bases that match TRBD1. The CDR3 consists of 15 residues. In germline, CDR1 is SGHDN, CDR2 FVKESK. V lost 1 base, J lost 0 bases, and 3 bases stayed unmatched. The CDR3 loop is CASSQGGTASYEQYF. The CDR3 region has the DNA TGTGCCAGCAGCCAAGGAGGGACAGCCTCCTACGAGCAGTACTTC.

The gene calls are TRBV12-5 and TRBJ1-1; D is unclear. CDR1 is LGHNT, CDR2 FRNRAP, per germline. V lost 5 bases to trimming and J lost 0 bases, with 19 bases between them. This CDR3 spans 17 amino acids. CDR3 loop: CASGNYLGQPMNTEAFF. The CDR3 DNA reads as TGTGCTAGTGGTAACTACCTCGGGCAGCCCATGAACACTGAAGCTTTCTTT. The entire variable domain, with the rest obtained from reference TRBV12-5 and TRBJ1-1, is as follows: DARVTQTPRHKVTEMGQEVTMRCQPILGHNTVFWYRQTMMQGLELLAYFRNRAPLDDSGMPKDRFSAEMPDATLATLKIQPSEPRDSAVYFCASGNYLGQPMNTEAFFGQGTRLTVV.

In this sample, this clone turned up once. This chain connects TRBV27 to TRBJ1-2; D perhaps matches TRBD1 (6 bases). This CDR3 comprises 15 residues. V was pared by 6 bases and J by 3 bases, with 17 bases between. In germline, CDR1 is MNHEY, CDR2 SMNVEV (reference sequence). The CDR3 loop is CASRNLVRGHYGYTF. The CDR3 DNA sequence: TGTGCCAGCAGGAATCTAGTCAGGGGTCACTATGGCTACACCTTC.

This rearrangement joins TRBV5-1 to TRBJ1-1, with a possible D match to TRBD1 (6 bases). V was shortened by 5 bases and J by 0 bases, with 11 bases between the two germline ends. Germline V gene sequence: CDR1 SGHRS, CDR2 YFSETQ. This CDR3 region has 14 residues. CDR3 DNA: TGCGCCAGCAGACTCGACAGGCTGAACACTGAAGCTTTCTTT. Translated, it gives CASRLDRLNTEAFF.